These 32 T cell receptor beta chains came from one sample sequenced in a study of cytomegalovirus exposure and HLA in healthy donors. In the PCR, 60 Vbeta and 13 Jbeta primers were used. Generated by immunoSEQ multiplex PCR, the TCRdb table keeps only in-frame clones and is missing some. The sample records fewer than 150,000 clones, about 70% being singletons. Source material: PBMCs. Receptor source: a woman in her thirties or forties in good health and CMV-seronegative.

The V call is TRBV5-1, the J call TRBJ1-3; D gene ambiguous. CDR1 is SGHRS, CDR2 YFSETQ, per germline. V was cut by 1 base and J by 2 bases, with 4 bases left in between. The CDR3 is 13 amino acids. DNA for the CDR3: TGCGCCAGCAGCTTGAGCGCTGGAAACACCATATATTTT. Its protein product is CASSLSAGNTIYF.

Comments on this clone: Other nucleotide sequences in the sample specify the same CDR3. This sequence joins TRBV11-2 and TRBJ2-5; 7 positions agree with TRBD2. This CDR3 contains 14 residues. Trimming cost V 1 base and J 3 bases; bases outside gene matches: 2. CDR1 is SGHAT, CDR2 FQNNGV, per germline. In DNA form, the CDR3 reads TGTGCCAGCAGCTTAGGGGCGGGAGAAGAGACCCAGTACTTC. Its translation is CASSLGAGEETQYF.

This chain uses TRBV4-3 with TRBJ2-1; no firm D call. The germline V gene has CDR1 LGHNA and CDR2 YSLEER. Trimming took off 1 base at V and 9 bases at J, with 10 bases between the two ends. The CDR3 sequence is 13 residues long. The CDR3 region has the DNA TGCGCCAGCAGCCAAGTTAACACGGGTGAGCAGTTCTTC. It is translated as CASSQVNTGEQFF.

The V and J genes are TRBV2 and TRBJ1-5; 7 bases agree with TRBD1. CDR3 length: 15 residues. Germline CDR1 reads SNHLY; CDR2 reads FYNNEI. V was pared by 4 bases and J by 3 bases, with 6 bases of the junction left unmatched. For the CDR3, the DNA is TGTGCCAGCAGTGTTGAGCAGGGGGACAATCAGCCCCAGCATTTT. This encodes CASSVEQGDNQPQHF.

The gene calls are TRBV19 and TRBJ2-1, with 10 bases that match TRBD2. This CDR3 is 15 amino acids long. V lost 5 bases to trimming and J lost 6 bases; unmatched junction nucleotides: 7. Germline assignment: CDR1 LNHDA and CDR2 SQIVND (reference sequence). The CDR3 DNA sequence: TGTGCCAGTAGTGCAGCGGGAGGGCCGTTCAATGAGCAGTTCTTC. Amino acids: CASSAAGGPFNEQFF.

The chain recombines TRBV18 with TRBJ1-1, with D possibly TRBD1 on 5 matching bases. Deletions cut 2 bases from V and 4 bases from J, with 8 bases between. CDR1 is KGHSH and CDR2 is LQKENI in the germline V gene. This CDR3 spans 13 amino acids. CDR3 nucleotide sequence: TGTGCCAGCTCACCAGGGAGGGGCACTGAAGCTTTCTTT. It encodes CASSPGRGTEAFF.

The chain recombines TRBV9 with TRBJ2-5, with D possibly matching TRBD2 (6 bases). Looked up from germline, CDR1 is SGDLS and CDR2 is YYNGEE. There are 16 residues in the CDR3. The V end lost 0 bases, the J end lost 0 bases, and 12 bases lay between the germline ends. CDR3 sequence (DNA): TGTGCCAGCAGCGTAGCCCCACGACTAGACCAAGAGACCCAGTACTTC. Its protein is CASSVAPRLDQETQYF.

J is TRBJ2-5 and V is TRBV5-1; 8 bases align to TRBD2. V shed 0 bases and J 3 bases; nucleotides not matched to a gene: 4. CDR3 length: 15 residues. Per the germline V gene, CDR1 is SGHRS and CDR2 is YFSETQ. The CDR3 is CASSLGGSGEETQYF. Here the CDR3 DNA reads TGCGCCAGCAGCTTGGGGGGTAGCGGGGAAGAGACCCAGTACTTC.

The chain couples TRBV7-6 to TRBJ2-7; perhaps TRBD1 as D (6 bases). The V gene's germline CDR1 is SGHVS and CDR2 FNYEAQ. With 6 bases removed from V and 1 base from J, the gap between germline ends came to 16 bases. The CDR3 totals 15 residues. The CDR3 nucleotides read TGTGCCAGCAGTCAGGGGCCAATCCAGTCCTACGAGCAGTACTTC. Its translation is CASSQGPIQSYEQYF.

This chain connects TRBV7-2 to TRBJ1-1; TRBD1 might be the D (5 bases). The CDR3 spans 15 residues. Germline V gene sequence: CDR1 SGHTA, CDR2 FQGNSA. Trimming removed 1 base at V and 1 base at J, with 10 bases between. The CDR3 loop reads CASSLGGTENTEAFF. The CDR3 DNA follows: TGTGCCAGCAGCTTAGGCGGGACTGAGAACACTGAAGCTTTCTTT.

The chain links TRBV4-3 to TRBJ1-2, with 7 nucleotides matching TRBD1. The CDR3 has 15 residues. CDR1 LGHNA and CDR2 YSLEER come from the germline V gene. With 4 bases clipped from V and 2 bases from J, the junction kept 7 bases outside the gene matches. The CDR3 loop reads CASSRETGANYGYTF. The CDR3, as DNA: TGCGCCAGCAGCCGAGAAACAGGGGCGAACTATGGCTACACCTTC.

This chain's CDR3 is CAWSGGLAGVGEQYF. As DNA, the CDR3 is TGTGCCTGGAGTGGCGGACTAGCGGGAGTCGGCGAGCAGTACTTC. The chain couples TRBV30 to TRBJ2-7; 13 bases fit TRBD2. V lost 1 base and J lost 6; bases outside the gene matches: 6. Germline CDR1 and CDR2: GTSNPN and SVGIG (reference sequence). The CDR3 sequence is 15 residues long.

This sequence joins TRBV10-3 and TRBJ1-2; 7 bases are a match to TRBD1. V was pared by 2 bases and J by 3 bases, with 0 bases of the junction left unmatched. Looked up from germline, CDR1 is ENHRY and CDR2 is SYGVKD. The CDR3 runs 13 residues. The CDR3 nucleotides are TGTGCCATCAGTGAGCAGGGGGACTATGGCTACACCTTC. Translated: CAISEQGDYGYTF.

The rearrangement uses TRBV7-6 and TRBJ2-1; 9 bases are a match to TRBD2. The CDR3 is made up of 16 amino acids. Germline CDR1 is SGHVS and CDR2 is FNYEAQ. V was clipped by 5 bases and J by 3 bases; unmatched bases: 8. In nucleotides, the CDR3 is TGTGCCAGCAGCGCGGGGGGGATAAACTTCTACAATGAGCAGTTCTTC. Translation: CASSAGGINFYNEQFF.

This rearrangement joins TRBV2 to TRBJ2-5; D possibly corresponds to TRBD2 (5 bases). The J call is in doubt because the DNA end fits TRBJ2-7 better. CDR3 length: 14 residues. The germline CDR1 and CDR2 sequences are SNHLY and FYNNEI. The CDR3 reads CASSPTAALREQYF. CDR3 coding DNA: TGTGCCAGCAGTCCCACAGCGGCCCTCCGCGAGCAGTACTTC.

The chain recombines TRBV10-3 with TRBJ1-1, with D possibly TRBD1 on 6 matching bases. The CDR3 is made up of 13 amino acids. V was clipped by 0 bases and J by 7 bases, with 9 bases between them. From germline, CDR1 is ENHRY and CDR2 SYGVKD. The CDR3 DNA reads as TGTGCCATCAGTGAGTCCGGACAGCTTGAAGCTTTCTTT. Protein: CAISESGQLEAFF.

The chain's CDR3 is CASSVAGGDSTDTQYF. For the CDR3, the DNA is TGTGCCAGCAGCGTAGCGGGGGGGGATAGCACAGATACGCAGTATTTT. The chain combines TRBV9 with TRBJ2-3, with TRBD2 identical over 8 bases. CDR3 length equals 16 residues. Losses at the gene ends were 0 bases for V and 0 bases for J; bases not matched to a gene: 3. Germline-derived CDR1 and CDR2 are SGDLS and YYNGEE.

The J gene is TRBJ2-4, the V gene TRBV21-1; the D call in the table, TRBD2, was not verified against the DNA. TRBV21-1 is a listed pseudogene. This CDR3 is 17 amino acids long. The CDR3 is CASTPFGGRWAKNIQYF. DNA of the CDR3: TGTGCCAGCACCCCCTTCGGGGGGCGGTGGGCCAAAAACATTCAGTACTTC.

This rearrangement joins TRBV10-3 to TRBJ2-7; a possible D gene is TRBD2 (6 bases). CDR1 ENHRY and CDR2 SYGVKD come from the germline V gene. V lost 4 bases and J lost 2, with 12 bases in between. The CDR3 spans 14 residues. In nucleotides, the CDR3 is TGTGCCATCAGTGGACTAGTCAACCCCTACGAGCAGTACTTC. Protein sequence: CAISGLVNPYEQYF.

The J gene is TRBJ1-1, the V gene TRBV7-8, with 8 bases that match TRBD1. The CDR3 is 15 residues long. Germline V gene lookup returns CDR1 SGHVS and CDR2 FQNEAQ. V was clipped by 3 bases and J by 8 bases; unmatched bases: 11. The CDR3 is CASSLGQGQGPEAFF. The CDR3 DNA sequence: TGTGCCAGCAGCTTGGGGCAAGGACAGGGCCCCGAAGCTTTCTTT.

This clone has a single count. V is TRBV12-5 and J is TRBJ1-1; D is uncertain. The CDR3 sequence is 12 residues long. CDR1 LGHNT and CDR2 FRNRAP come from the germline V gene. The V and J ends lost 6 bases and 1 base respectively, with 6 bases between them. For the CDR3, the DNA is TGTGCTAGTGGGGAGGGGAACACTGAAGCTTTCTTT. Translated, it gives CASGEGNTEAFF.

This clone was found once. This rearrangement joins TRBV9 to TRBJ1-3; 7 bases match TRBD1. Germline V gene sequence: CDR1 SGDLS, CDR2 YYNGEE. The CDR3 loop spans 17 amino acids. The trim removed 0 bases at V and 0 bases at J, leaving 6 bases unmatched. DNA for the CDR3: TGTGCCAGCAGCGTAGGAGGGGGCAATCCCTCTGGAAACACCATATATTTT. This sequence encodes CASSVGGGNPSGNTIYF.

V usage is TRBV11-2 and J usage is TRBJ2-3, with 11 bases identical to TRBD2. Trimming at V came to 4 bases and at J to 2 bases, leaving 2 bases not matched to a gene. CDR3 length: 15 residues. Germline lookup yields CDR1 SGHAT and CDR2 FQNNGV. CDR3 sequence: CASSSGLADTDTQYF. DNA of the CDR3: TGTGCCAGCAGCTCGGGACTAGCGGACACAGATACGCAGTATTTT.

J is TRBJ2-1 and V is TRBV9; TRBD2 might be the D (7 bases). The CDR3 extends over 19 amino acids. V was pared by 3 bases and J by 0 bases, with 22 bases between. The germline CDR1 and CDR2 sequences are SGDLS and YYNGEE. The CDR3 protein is CASSGDPGRGGSSYNEQFF. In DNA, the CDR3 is TGTGCCAGCAGCGGGGACCCGGGGAGGGGGGGGAGCTCCTACAATGAGCAGTTCTTC.

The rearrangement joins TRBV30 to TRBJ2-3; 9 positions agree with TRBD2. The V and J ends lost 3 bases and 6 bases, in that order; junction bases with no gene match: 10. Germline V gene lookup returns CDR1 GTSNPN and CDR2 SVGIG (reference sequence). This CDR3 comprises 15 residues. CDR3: CAWRGIAGVGDTQYF. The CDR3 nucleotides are TGTGCCTGGAGGGGGATAGCGGGAGTCGGGGATACGCAGTATTTT. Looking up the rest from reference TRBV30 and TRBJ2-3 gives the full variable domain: SQTIHQWPATLVQPVGSPLSLECTVEGTSNPNLYWYRQAAGRGLQLLFYSVGIGQISSEVPQNLSASRPQDRQFILSSKKLLLSDSGFYLCAWRGIAGVGDTQYFGPGTRLTVL.

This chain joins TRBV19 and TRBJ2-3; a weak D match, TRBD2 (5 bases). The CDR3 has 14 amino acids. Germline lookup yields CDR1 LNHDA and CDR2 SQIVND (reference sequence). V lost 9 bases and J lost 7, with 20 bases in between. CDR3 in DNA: TGTGCCAGCGGAAAGCGGAAGGGCCCCCATACGCAGTATTTT. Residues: CASGKRKGPHTQYF.

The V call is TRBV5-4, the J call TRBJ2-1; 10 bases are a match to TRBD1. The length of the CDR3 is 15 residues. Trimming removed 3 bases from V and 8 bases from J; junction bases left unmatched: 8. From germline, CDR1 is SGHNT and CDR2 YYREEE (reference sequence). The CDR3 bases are TGTGCCAGCAGCTCCCGGGACAGGGGTTCGGATGAGCAGTTCTTC. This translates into CASSSRDRGSDEQFF.

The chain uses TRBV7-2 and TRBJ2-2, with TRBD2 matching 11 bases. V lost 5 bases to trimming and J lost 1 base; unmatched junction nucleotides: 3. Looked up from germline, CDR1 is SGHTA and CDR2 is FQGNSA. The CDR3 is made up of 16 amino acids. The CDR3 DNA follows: TGTGCCAGCAGCATTGGACTAGCGGGGAACACCGGGGAGCTGTTTTTT. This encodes CASSIGLAGNTGELFF.

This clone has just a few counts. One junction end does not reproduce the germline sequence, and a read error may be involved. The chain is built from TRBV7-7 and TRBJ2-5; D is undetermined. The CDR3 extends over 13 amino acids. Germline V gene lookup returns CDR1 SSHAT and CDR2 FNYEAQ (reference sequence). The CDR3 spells CASSLYSEKTQYF. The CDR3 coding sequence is TGTGCTAGCAGCTTATACTCCGAAAAGACCCAGTACTTC. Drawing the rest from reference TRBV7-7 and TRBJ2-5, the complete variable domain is GAGVSQSPRYKVTKRGQDVTLRCDPISSHATLYWYQQALGQGPEFLTYFNYEAQPDKSGLPSDRFSAERPEGSISTLTIQRTEQRDSAMYRCASSLYSEKTQYFGPGTRLLVL.

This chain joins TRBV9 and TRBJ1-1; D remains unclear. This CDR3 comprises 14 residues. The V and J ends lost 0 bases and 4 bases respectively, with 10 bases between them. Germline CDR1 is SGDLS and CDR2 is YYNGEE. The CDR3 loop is CASSVVVAGTEAFF. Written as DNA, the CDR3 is TGTGCCAGCAGCGTAGTTGTAGCCGGCACTGAAGCTTTCTTT. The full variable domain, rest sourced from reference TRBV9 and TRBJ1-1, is DSGVTQTPKHLITATGQRVTLRCSPRSGDLSVYWYQQSLDQGLQFLIQYYNGEERAKGNILERFSAQQFPDLHSELNLSSLELGDSALYFCASSVVVAGTEAFFGQGTRLTVV.

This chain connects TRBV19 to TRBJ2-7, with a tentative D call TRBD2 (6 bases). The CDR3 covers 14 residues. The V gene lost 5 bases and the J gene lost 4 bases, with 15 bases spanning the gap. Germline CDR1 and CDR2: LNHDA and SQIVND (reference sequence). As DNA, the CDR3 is TGTGCCAGTAGTTACCGGACGGAGGGTTACGAGCAGTACTTC. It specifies CASSYRTEGYEQYF. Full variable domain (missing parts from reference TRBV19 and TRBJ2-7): DGGITQSPKYLFRKEGQNVTLSCEQNLNHDAMYWYRQDPGQGLRLIYYSQIVNDFQKGDIAEGYSVSREKKESFPLTVTSAQKNPTAFYLCASSYRTEGYEQYFGPGTRLTVT.

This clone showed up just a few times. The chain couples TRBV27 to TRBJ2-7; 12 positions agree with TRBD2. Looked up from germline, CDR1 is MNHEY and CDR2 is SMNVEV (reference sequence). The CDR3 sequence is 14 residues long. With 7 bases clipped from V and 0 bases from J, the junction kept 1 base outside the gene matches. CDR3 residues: CASKLAGGSYEQYF. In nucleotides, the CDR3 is TGTGCCAGCAAACTAGCGGGAGGCTCCTACGAGCAGTACTTC.